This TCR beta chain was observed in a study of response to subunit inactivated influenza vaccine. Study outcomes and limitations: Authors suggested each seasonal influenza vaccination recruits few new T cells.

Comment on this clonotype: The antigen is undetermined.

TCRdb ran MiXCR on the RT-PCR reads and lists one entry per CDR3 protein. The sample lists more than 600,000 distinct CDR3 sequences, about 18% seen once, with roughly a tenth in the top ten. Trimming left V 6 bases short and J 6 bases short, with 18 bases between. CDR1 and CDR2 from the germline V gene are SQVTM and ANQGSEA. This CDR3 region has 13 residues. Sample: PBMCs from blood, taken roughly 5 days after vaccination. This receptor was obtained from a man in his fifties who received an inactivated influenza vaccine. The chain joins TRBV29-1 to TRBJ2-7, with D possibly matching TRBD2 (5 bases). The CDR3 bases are TGCAGCGTGGGGAAGGGCGGGTTCGTCGAGCAGTACTTC. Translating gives CSVGKGGFVEQYF.